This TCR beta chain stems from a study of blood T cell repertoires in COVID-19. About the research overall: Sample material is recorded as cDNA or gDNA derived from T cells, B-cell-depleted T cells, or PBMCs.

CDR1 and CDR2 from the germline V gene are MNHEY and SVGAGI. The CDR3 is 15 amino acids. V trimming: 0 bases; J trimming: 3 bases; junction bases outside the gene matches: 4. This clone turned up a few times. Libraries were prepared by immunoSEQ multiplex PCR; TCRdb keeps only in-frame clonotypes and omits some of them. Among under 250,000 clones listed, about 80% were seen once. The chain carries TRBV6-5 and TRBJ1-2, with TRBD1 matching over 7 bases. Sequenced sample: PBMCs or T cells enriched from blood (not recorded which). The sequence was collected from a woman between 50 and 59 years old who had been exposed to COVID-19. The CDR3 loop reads CASSYSRDSYYGYTF. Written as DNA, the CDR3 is TGTGCCAGCAGTTACTCCCGGGACAGCTACTATGGCTACACCTTC.